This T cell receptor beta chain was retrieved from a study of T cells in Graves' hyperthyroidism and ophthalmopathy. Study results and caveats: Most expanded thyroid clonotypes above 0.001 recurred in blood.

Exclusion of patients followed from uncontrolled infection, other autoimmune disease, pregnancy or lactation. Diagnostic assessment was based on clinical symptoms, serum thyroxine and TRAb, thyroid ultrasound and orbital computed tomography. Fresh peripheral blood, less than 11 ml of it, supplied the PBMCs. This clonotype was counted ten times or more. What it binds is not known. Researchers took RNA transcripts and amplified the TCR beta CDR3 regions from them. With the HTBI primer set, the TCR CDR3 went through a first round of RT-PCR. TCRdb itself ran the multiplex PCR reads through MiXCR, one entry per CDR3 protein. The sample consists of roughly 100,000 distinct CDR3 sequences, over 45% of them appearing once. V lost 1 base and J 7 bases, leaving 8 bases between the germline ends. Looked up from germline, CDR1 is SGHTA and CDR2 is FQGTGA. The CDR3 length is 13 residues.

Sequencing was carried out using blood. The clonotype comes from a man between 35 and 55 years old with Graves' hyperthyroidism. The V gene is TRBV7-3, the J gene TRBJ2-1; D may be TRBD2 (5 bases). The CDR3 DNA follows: TGTGCCAGCAGCTTAAGTTTAGCGAATGAGCAGTTCTTC. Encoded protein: CASSLSLANEQFF.